These T cell receptor beta chains were read from a single sample in a study of T cells expressing NK-cell markers. TCRdb re-called the 5' RACE reads and catalogs CDR3 proteins one per entry, DNA excluded. This table lists about 430,000 distinct CDR3 sequences. Sequenced: blood T cells: a sorted CD56 or NKG2C T cell subset, CD4+ or CD8+ T cells, or bulk PBMC T cells (not recorded which). These receptors all stem from a woman in her 50s in good health. Each CDR3 is given with its conserved first and last residue.

J gene | V gene | CDR3 protein
TRBJ2-7 | TRBV5-1 | CASSLLPGQNTMEQYF
TRBJ2-3 | TRBV3-1 | CASSRSGQTTLAQYF
TRBJ2-1 | TRBV12-3/TRBV12-4 | CASSAGARIEQFF
TRBJ2-1 | TRBV20-1 | CSAGGLAGANCNEQFF
TRBJ2-1 | TRBV7-2 | CASSLANGGFGEQFF
TRBJ2-5 | TRBV18 | CASSPSAGKETQYF
TRBJ2-1 | TRBV2 | CASKSTGTYHNEQFF
TRBJ2-3 | TRBV20-1 | CSARKSGASTDTQYF
TRBJ2-2 | TRBV7-2 | CASSLGPLSWGNTGELFF
TRBJ1-2 | TRBV12-3/TRBV12-4 | CASSYNRDTYGYTF
TRBJ1-1 | TRBV20-1 | CSAGSPDLGAFF
TRBJ2-3 | TRBV12-3/TRBV12-4 | CASSLNRGTDTQYF
TRBJ2-4 | TRBV4-1 | CASRPTGTGQTIQYF
TRBJ2-1 | TRBV7-6 | CASGGQGFDEQFF
TRBJ2-7 | TRBV3-1 | CASSQWLAAYEQYF
TRBJ1-1 | TRBV6-5 | CASSYSGFRGGSTEAFF
TRBJ2-1 | TRBV2 | CASSGLAGGENEQFF
TRBJ2-1 | TRBV24-1 | CATRPGQGYYNEQFF
TRBJ2-3 | TRBV20-1 | CSARGGTAKGQYF
TRBJ2-1 | TRBV12-3/TRBV12-4 | CAGASSGRKNEQFF
TRBJ2-5 | TRBV7-9 | CASSTWTGGDGETQYF
TRBJ2-1 | TRBV24-1 | CATSDSGRIRQFF
TRBJ2-1 | TRBV14 | CASSRPSSGRPTYNEQFF
TRBJ2-2 | TRBV10-3 | CAISRKSTGELFF
TRBJ1-1 | TRBV7-6 | CASSRAPRDTEAFF
TRBJ2-1 | TRBV19 | CASSIAVHSYNEQFF
TRBJ2-1 | TRBV12-3/TRBV12-4 | CASRLAGGIYNEQFF
TRBJ2-1 | TRBV11-2 | CASSSTGQGLNEQFF
TRBJ1-1 | TRBV4-1 | CASSRVGYNTEAFF
TRBJ1-1 | TRBV7-9 | CASRNAGDPEAFF
TRBJ2-3 | TRBV7-9 | CASSSSGTFTDTQYF
TRBJ1-2 | TRBV3-1 | CASSQTESNYGYTF
TRBJ2-3 | TRBV7-9 | CASRSLGKDRGHRQYF
TRBJ1-2 | TRBV15 | CATSRRGSAETNYGYTF
TRBJ2-7 | TRBV11-2 | CASSRDRAPSGQYF
TRBJ2-5 | TRBV6-6 | CASSSRGQVGFAETQYF
TRBJ1-1 | TRBV29-1 | CSVVGVNTEAFF
TRBJ2-3 | TRBV27 | CASRGLGTDTQYF
TRBJ1-2 | TRBV5-1 | CASSPGTANYGYTF